Shown below are 14 T cell receptor beta chains from a single sample sequenced in a study of T cell repertoires in cytomegalovirus infection. Their target antigens are unknown. One entry per CDR3 protein results from TCRdb running MiXCR on the reads. Seen here are about 480,000 distinct CDR3 sequences, 33% observed once, and the top ten hold roughly 16%. Material: cultured PBMCs, obtained from culture after CMV antigen stimulation. These receptors were obtained from a human donor in good health (CMV status not recorded). Some clones in this sample may be carry-over from other donors' samples.

This chain links TRBV5-6 with TRBJ2-1, with D maybe TRBD2 (6 bases). The ends were cut back, 4 bases at V and 0 bases at J, with 14 bases in the middle. The CDR3 contains 16 residues. Looked up from germline, CDR1 is SGHDT and CDR2 is YYEEEE. The DNA for the CDR3 is TGTGCCAGCAGCCACGTAGCCGGGAGCTCCTACAATGAGCAGTTCTTC. Its translation: CASSHVAGSSYNEQFF.

This clonotype was detected once. V usage is TRBV12-3 or TRBV12-4 and J usage is TRBJ2-3, with 9 bases identical to TRBD1. The CDR3 covers 15 residues. V shed 1 base and J 2 bases; nucleotides not matched to a gene: 1. The chain's CDR3 is CASSLGTGVTDTQYF. The DNA of the CDR3 is TGTGCCAGCAGTTTAGGGACAGGGGTCACAGATACGCAGTATTTT.

This clonotype was detected only once. This chain links TRBV15 with TRBJ2-7; D not certain. Trimming removed 0 bases at V and 0 bases at J, with 9 bases between. CDR3 size: 15 residues. The germline CDR1 and CDR2 sequences are LNHNV and YYDKDF (reference sequence). DNA for the CDR3: TGTGCCACCAGCAGAGATTTGGGAAGCTCCTACGAGCAGTACTTC. It yields the protein CATSRDLGSSYEQYF.

This chain connects TRBV23-1 to TRBJ2-2, with D hard to call. TRBV23-1 is placed among ORFs of uncertain function. The CDR3 totals 17 residues. V shed 8 bases and J shed 1 base, with 20 bases lying between them. The CDR3 bases are TGCGCCAGCCGCTCGATCCGACGGAATAAGAACACCGGGGAGCTGTTTTTT. Amino acid sequence: CASRSIRRNKNTGELFF.

V and J are TRBV11-3 and TRBJ2-1, with D perhaps TRBD2 (5 bases). The germline V gene encodes CDR1 SGHNT and CDR2 YENEEA. This CDR3 spans 15 amino acids. Trimming left V 1 base short and J 6 bases short, with 13 bases between. The CDR3 DNA sequence: TGTGCCAGCAGCTTAGGAGGCCTAGCCTCCAATGAGCAGTTCTTC. Translation: CASSLGGLASNEQFF. The whole variable domain, filled in from reference TRBV11-3 and TRBJ2-1, reads EAGVVQSPRYKIIEKKQPVAFWCNPISGHNTLYWYLQNLGQGPELLIRYENEEAVDDSQLPKDRFSAERLKGVDSTLKIQPAELGDSAVYLCASSLGGLASNEQFFGPGTRLTVL.

This clonotype was detected many times. The rearrangement links TRBV7-2 to TRBJ2-7; D unresolved. Germline-derived CDR1 and CDR2 are SGHTA and FQGNSA. Deletions cut 4 bases from V and 2 bases from J, with 12 bases between. The CDR3 is made up of 14 amino acids. The CDR3 DNA is TGTGCCAGCAGCTCCCCTCCGGAAACCTACGAGCAGTACGTC. This codes for CASSSPPETYEQYV.

The rearrangement uses TRBV2 and TRBJ2-6; no clear D. Trimming cost V 8 bases and J 2 bases, with 16 bases left between them. Germline lookup yields CDR1 SNHLY and CDR2 FYNNEI. This CDR3 is built from 16 residues. The CDR3 DNA reads as TGTGCCAGCCAATATCTGGTGGGCACTGGGGCCAACGTCCTGACTTTC. This sequence encodes CASQYLVGTGANVLTF.

The chain couples TRBV29-1 to TRBJ2-1; 9 bases map to TRBD2. This CDR3 is built from 16 residues. Germline V gives CDR1 SQVTM, CDR2 ANQGSEA. V trimming: 3 bases; J trimming: 5 bases; junction bases outside the gene matches: 11. CDR3 coding DNA: TGCAGCGTTGATTCGCTCGCGGGAGGGCGAAACAATGAGCAGTTCTTC. Its translation is CSVDSLAGGRNNEQFF.

The sample holds one count of this clonotype. This chain's CDR3 is CASSELQGYTQYF. In DNA form, the CDR3 reads TGCGCCAGCAGTGAATTACAGGGATATACGCAGTATTTT. This chain joins TRBV10-1 and TRBJ2-3; D possibly corresponds to TRBD1 (6 bases). Germline CDR1 and CDR2: WNHNN and SYGVQD (reference sequence). This CDR3 has 13 residues. The germline V and J ends were trimmed by 3 bases and 7 bases, with 11 bases remaining between them.

This clonotype turned up a few times. The chain links TRBV24-1 to TRBJ1-4, with D unclear. The CDR3 runs to 14 residues. Deletions cut 4 bases from V and 13 bases from J, with 18 bases between. Germline loops: CDR1 KGHDR, CDR2 SFDVKD. This chain's CDR3 is CATSDPGRGEGLFF. CDR3 coding DNA: TGTGCCACCAGTGACCCCGGACGCGGGGAAGGACTGTTTTTT.

The chain carries TRBV5-5 and TRBJ2-3; D tentatively fits TRBD1 or TRBD2 (5 bases each). The CDR3 length is 15 residues. The ends were cut back, 3 bases at V and 2 bases at J, with 13 bases in the middle. The V gene's germline CDR1 is SGHKS and CDR2 YYEKEE (reference sequence). CDR3 in DNA: TGTGCCAGCAGCTCCCGGGACGGCGACACAGATACGCAGTATTTT. Translating gives CASSSRDGDTDTQYF. Variable domain in full (rest from reference TRBV5-5 and TRBJ2-3): DAGVTQSPTHLIKTRGQQVTLRCSPISGHKSVSWYQQVLGQGPQFIFQYYEKEERGRGNFPDRFSARQFPNYSSELNVNALLLGDSALYLCASSSRDGDTDTQYFGPGTRLTVL.

This clonotype was seen a handful of times. The V call is TRBV7-2, the J call TRBJ2-3; D may be TRBD1 or TRBD2 (5 bases each). Germline V gene data show CDR1 as SGHTA and CDR2 as FQGNSA. The ends were cut back, 7 bases at V and 2 bases at J, with 13 bases in the middle. The CDR3 consists of 14 residues. CDR3 coding DNA: TGTGCCAGCACCCCGAGGGGCCCCACAGATACGCAGTATTTT. Protein: CASTPRGPTDTQYF.

In this sample, this clonotype turned up many times. The chain couples TRBV7-2 to TRBJ2-7; 10 bases map to TRBD2. Germline V gene data show CDR1 as SGHTA and CDR2 as FQGNSA. The CDR3 is 15 amino acids. With 5 bases clipped from V and 3 bases from J, the junction kept 7 bases outside the gene matches. This CDR3 reads CASSPLAGTYYEQYF. In DNA form, the CDR3 reads TGTGCCAGCAGCCCACTAGCGGGGACATACTACGAGCAGTACTTC.

The rearrangement uses TRBV6-5 and TRBJ2-5; D gene uncertain. The CDR3 is made up of 13 amino acids. Germline CDR1 reads MNHEY; CDR2 reads SVGAGI. The germline V and J ends were trimmed by 0 bases and 5 bases, with 7 bases remaining between them. The CDR3 is CASSYSVRETQYF. DNA of the CDR3: TGTGCCAGCAGTTACTCAGTTCGGGAGACCCAGTACTTC.